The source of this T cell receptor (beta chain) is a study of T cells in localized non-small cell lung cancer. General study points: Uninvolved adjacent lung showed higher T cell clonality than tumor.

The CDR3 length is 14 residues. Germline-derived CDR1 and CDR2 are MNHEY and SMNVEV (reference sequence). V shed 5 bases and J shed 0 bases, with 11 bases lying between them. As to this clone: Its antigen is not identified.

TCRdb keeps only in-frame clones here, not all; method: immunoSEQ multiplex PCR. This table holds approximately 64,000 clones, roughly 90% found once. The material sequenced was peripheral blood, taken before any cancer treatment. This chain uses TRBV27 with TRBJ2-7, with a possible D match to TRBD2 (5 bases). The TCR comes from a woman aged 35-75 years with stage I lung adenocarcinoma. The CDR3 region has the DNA TGTGCCAGCAGTCCTTTAGCGTTCTCCTACGAGCAGTACTTC. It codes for CASSPLAFSYEQYF.